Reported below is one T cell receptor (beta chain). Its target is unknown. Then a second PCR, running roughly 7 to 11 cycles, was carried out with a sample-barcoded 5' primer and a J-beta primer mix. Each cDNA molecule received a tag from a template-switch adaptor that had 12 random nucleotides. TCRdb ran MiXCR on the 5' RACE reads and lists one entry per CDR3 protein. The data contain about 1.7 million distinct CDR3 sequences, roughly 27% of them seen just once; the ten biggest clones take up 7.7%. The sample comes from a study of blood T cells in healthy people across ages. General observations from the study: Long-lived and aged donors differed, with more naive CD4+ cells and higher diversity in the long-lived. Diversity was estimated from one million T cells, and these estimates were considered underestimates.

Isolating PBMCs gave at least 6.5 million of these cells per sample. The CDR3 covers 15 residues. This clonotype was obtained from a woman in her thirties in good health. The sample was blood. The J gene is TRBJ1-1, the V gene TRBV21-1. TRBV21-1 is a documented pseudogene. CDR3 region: CASPWNRSLVLGAFF. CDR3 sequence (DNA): TGTGCCAGCCCTTGGAACCGATCCCTTGTACTTGGGGCTTTCTTT.